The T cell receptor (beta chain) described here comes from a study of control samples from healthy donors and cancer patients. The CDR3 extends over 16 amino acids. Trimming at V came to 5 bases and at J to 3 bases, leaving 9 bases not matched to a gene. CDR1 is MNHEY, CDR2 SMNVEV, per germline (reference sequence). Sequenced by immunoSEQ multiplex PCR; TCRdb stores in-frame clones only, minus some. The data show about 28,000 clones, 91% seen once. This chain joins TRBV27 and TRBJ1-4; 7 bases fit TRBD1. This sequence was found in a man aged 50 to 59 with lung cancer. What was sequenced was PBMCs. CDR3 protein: CASSLFGTASNEKLFF. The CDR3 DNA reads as TGTGCCAGCAGTCTCTTTGGGACAGCGTCTAATGAAAAACTGTTTTTT.